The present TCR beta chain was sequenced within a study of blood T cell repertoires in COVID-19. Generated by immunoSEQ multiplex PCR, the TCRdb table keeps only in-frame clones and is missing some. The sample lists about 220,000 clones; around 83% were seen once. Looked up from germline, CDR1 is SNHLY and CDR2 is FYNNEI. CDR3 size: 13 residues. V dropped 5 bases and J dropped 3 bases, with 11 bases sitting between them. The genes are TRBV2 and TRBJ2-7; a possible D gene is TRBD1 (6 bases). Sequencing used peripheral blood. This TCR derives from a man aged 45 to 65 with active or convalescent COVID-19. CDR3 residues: CASSHDRSYEQYF. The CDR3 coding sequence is TGTGCCAGCAGTCACGACAGGAGCTACGAGCAGTACTTC.